Detailed here is one T cell receptor (beta chain). This entry comes from a study of cytomegalovirus exposure and HLA in healthy donors. The germline V gene encodes CDR1 MNHEY and CDR2 SVGAGI. The CDR3 loop spans 15 amino acids. V lost 2 bases and J 3 bases, leaving 13 bases between the germline ends. PCR involved 60 Vbeta and 13 Jbeta primers. The assay was immunoSEQ multiplex PCR, and TCRdb's table has in-frame clones only and misses some. The sample shows 150,000 to 200,000 clones, around 84% of them seen only once. The sample comprised PBMCs. This sequence joins TRBV6-5 and TRBJ1-1, with D tentatively TRBD1 (6 bases). The receptor was isolated from a man between 18 and 35 years old in good health and CMV-seropositive. The CDR3 spells CASSYRGSLYTEAFF. Written as DNA, the CDR3 is TGTGCCAGCAGTTACAGGGGGAGTTTATACACTGAAGCTTTCTTT.